The 26 T cell receptor beta chains given below trace back to one sample, sequenced in a study of shared clonotypes between healthy human individuals. The protocol was immunoSEQ multiplex PCR, while the TCRdb copy is restricted to in-frame clones and leaves out a portion. The sample gives 2 million to 2.5 million clones, 93% of which show up once; about 0.38% is in the top ten. The sequenced material came from naive CD4+ T cells from PBMCs. The sample's subset: CD45RA+ positively selected. The receptor set was obtained from a man younger than 35 in good health. Some clones in this sample may be carry-over from other donors' samples.

The chain recombines TRBV7-9 with TRBJ2-5; D is unresolved. The J call may be incorrect, as the DNA end agrees better with TRBJ2-7. CDR1 is SEHNR, CDR2 FQNEAQ, per germline (reference sequence). The CDR3 extends over 11 amino acids. CDR3 sequence: CASSLFSEQYF. CDR3 bases: TGTGCCAGCAGCTTATTTAGCGAGCAGTACTTC.

The V call is TRBV7-2, the J call TRBJ1-1; D is ambiguous. Germline V gives CDR1 SGHTA, CDR2 FQGNSA. Between the trimmed V and J ends, which lost 3 bases and 4 bases, there was a span of 12 bases. There are 14 residues in the CDR3. The CDR3 nucleotides are TGTGCCAGCAGCTTGTCGGTTGGGGTCACTGAAGCTTTCTTT. Translation: CASSLSVGVTEAFF.

The chain carries TRBV19 and TRBJ1-4; the D gene is possibly TRBD1 (6 bases). The V gene's germline CDR1 is LNHDA and CDR2 SQIVND (reference sequence). CDR3 length: 14 amino acids. The germline V and J ends were trimmed by 3 bases and 7 bases, with 12 bases remaining between them. CDR3 sequence reads: CASSMGGPIEKLFF. The DNA of the CDR3 is TGTGCCAGTAGTATGGGGGGCCCGATTGAAAAACTGTTTTTT.

This chain joins TRBV28 and TRBJ1-3, with D unresolved. The V and J ends lost 7 bases and 0 bases respectively, with 7 bases between them. The CDR3 contains 13 residues. The germline CDR1 and CDR2 sequences are MDHEN and SYDVKM. The CDR3, as DNA: TGTGCCAGCATCCCGTTCTCTGGAAACACCATATATTTT. Translation: CASIPFSGNTIYF.

With regard to this clone: Other DNA sequences within the sample encode an identical CDR3. V is TRBV30 and J is TRBJ2-5, with a tentative D call TRBD2 (6 bases). The CDR3 runs 12 residues. V shed 3 bases and J shed 4 bases, with 9 bases lying between them. CDR1 and CDR2 from the germline V gene are GTSNPN and SVGIG (reference sequence). The CDR3 region is CAWSAGRETQYF. CDR3 DNA: TGTGCCTGGAGCGCGGGGCGAGAGACCCAGTACTTC.

V usage is TRBV28 and J usage is TRBJ1-6, with TRBD1 as a possible D gene (6 bases). The CDR3 is 14 amino acids. Trimming took 6 bases from V and 7 from J, leaving 13 bases between them. From germline, CDR1 is MDHEN and CDR2 SYDVKM. CDR3 coding DNA: TGTGCCAGCAGCCCCGGGACACCAAATTCACCCCTCCACTTT. It is translated as CASSPGTPNSPLHF.

CDR3 sequence (DNA): TGTGCCAGCAGTCCCCCCGGACTAGCGGTCAGCTCCTACAATGAGCAGTTCTTC. Its protein is CASSPPGLAVSSYNEQFF. The chain employs TRBV28 and TRBJ2-1; TRBD2 aligns across 10 bases. This CDR3 comprises 18 residues. Germline V gene sequence: CDR1 MDHEN, CDR2 SYDVKM. The junction had 10 bases not matched to a gene; V was cut back by 5 bases and J by 0 bases. The full variable domain, completed using reference TRBV28 and TRBJ2-1, is DVKVTQSSRYLVKRTGEKVFLECVQDMDHENMFWYRQDPGLGLRLIYFSYDVKMKEKGDIPEGYSVSREKKERFSLILESASTNQTSMYLCASSPPGLAVSSYNEQFFGPGTRLTVL.

Only one count was recorded for this clone. The gene calls are TRBV28 and TRBJ2-3; possibly TRBD2 for D (6 bases). This CDR3 contains 16 residues. Trimming stripped 4 bases from V and 2 bases from J, with 16 bases between. Germline CDR1 MDHEN, CDR2 SYDVKM. CDR3 sequence reads: CASSSGGIGFTDTQYF. The CDR3 region has the DNA TGTGCCAGCAGTTCCGGCGGGATAGGTTTCACAGATACGCAGTATTTT.

This chain joins TRBV7-6 and TRBJ1-1; tentative D call: TRBD1 (5 bases). Germline V gives CDR1 SGHVS, CDR2 FNYEAQ. V lost 1 base, J lost 4 bases, and 13 bases lay in between. This CDR3 is built from 15 residues. This CDR3 is CASSLVGPGATEAFF. The CDR3, as DNA: TGTGCCAGCAGCTTAGTAGGACCCGGGGCCACTGAAGCTTTCTTT.

The gene calls are TRBV7-9 and TRBJ2-1, with 7 bases that match TRBD1. Per germline, CDR1 SEHNR and CDR2 FQNEAQ (reference sequence). J was trimmed by 3 bases and V by 6 bases; bases with no gene match: 11. The CDR3 extends over 16 amino acids. Here the CDR3 reads CASSGAGGPLYNEQFF. CDR3 DNA: TGTGCCAGCAGTGGGGCAGGGGGTCCCCTCTACAATGAGCAGTTCTTC.

The V call is TRBV5-4, the J call TRBJ2-1; D is undetermined. In germline, CDR1 is SGHNT, CDR2 YYREEE (reference sequence). Trimming cost V 4 bases and J 6 bases, with 8 bases left between them. There are 12 residues in the CDR3. The CDR3 bases are TGTGCCAGCAGCCAACTTTCCAATGAGCAGTTCTTC. It translates to CASSQLSNEQFF.

The J gene is TRBJ2-2, the V gene TRBV7-2, with D perhaps given as TRBD1 or TRBD2 (5 bases each). From germline, CDR1 is SGHTA and CDR2 FQGNSA. V lost 1 base and J lost 2, with 14 bases in between. CDR3 size: 17 residues. The DNA for the CDR3 is TGTGCCAGCAGCTTAGTTTTTTGGGGGACCAACACCGGGGAGCTGTTTTTT. Protein: CASSLVFWGTNTGELFF.

The rearrangement uses TRBV11-3 and TRBJ2-7; D call uncertain. The V gene lost 3 bases and the J gene lost 3 bases, with 15 bases spanning the gap. Germline CDR1 SGHNT, CDR2 YENEEA. This CDR3 contains 15 residues. The CDR3 nucleotides are TGTGCCAGCAGCTTCCGGATGGGTGCGGACTACGAGCAGTACTTC. Translated: CASSFRMGADYEQYF.

This rearrangement joins TRBV5-6 to TRBJ2-7; D is possibly TRBD1 or TRBD2 (6 bases each). Germline V lookup: CDR1 SGHDT, CDR2 YYEEEE. V lost 1 base and J 5 bases, leaving 16 bases between the germline ends. The CDR3 length is 15 residues. The DNA for the CDR3 is TGTGCCAGCAGCTTGCCCCCCTTGGGGGGCCACGAGCAGTACTTC. Protein: CASSLPPLGGHEQYF. Supplemented by reference TRBV5-6 and TRBJ2-7, the full variable domain reads DAGVTQSPTHLIKTRGQQVTLRCSPKSGHDTVSWYQQALGQGPQFIFQYYEEEERQRGNFPDRFSGHQFPNYSSELNVNALLLGDSALYLCASSLPPLGGHEQYFGPGTRLTVT.

This sequence joins TRBV29-1 and TRBJ2-1, with a tentative D call TRBD2 (5 bases). V was cut by 4 bases and J by 5 bases, with 18 bases left in between. The CDR3 runs 15 residues. Germline V CDR1 and CDR2: SQVTM, ANQGSEA. CDR3: CSVAYRLGRDNEQFF. CDR3 in DNA: TGCAGCGTTGCCTATCGGCTAGGGCGGGACAATGAGCAGTTCTTC.

This chain uses TRBV28 with TRBJ1-3; a weak D match, TRBD1 (6 bases). Germline V lookup: CDR1 MDHEN, CDR2 SYDVKM. This CDR3 region has 14 residues. V lost 7 bases, J lost 4 bases, and 14 bases lay in between. The CDR3 nucleotides read TGTGCCAGCATATCGGACAGTCCCGGAAACACCATATATTTT. Translated: CASISDSPGNTIYF.

The chain uses TRBV2 and TRBJ2-7, with D possibly TRBD2 on 5 matching bases. Germline CDR1 SNHLY, CDR2 FYNNEI. V was cut by 8 bases and J by 1 base, with 15 bases left in between. The CDR3 has 14 amino acids. The CDR3 loop is CASARTETSYEQYF. The CDR3 region has the DNA TGTGCCAGCGCCCGGACTGAGACGTCCTACGAGCAGTACTTC.

This clone was seen a single time. The rearrangement links TRBV6-4 to TRBJ2-7; perhaps D is TRBD1 or TRBD2 (6 bases each). Germline assignment: CDR1 MRHNA and CDR2 SNTAGT. V dropped 8 bases and J dropped 4 bases, with 9 bases sitting between them. The CDR3 is made up of 11 amino acids. The DNA for the CDR3 is TGTGCCAGCGGAGGGGGTTACGAGCAGTACTTC. Its translation is CASGGGYEQYF.

The CDR3 region is CASRVSEYTDTQYF. In DNA form, the CDR3 reads TGTGCCAGCAGGGTTAGCGAATACACAGATACGCAGTATTTT. This chain links TRBV2 with TRBJ2-3; perhaps TRBD2 as D (5 bases). Germline V lookup: CDR1 SNHLY, CDR2 FYNNEI. V was pared by 6 bases and J by 2 bases, with 12 bases between. This CDR3 has 14 residues. Full variable domain (outside the CDR3, taken from reference TRBV2 and TRBJ2-3): EPEVTQTPSHQVTQMGQEVILRCVPISNHLYFYWYRQILGQKVEFLVSFYNNEISEKSEIFDDQFSVERPDGSNFTLKIRSTKLEDSAMYFCASRVSEYTDTQYFGPGTRLTVL.

The chain is built from TRBV5-1 and TRBJ2-1; 8 positions agree with TRBD2. The CDR3 is 16 residues long. The germline V gene has CDR1 SGHRS and CDR2 YFSETQ. The ends lost 4 bases at V and 0 bases at J; junction bases unmatched: 6. CDR3 bases: TGCGCCAGCAGCGGTAGCGGGATGAGCTCCTACAATGAGCAGTTCTTC. It yields the protein CASSGSGMSSYNEQFF.

V and J are TRBV15 and TRBJ2-1, with 7 positions matching TRBD2. CDR3 length equals 14 residues. J gave up 6 bases and V 7 bases, and 9 bases lay outside the gene matches. Per the germline V gene, CDR1 is LNHNV and CDR2 is YYDKDF (reference sequence). In nucleotides, the CDR3 is TGTGCCACCAATCGGGGAGGGGTCGGCAATGAGCAGTTCTTC. This encodes CATNRGGVGNEQFF.

This chain joins TRBV28 and TRBJ1-2, with D possibly TRBD1 on 5 matching bases. The CDR3 is 15 residues long. V was cut by 5 bases and J by 0 bases, with 13 bases left in between. Germline assignment: CDR1 MDHEN and CDR2 SYDVKM. The CDR3 spells CASSPEGTPNYGYTF. The CDR3, as DNA: TGTGCCAGCAGTCCGGAGGGGACCCCTAACTATGGCTACACCTTC.

The chain uses TRBV2 and TRBJ1-2; no clear D gene. With 2 bases removed from V and 8 bases from J, the gap between germline ends came to 12 bases. The germline V gene encodes CDR1 SNHLY and CDR2 FYNNEI. CDR3 size: 13 residues. CDR3 sequence (DNA): TGTGCCAGCAGTGAATACCGGTTCGAGGGCTACACCTTC. Protein: CASSEYRFEGYTF.

This sequence joins TRBV5-5 and TRBJ1-3, with D unresolved. CDR3 length equals 15 residues. Trimming took off 0 bases at V and 0 bases at J, with 7 bases between the two ends. Germline V gives CDR1 SGHKS, CDR2 YYEKEE (reference sequence). The DNA of the CDR3 is TGTGCCAGCAGCTTGGGCAGTCCCTCTGGAAACACCATATATTTT. This translates into CASSLGSPSGNTIYF.

The J gene is TRBJ2-7, the V gene TRBV9; D is unclear. Trimming stripped 1 base from V and 2 bases from J, with 10 bases between. CDR3 length: 14 residues. From germline, CDR1 is SGDLS and CDR2 YYNGEE. The CDR3 loop reads CASSVRDNPYEQYF. Here the CDR3 DNA reads TGTGCCAGCAGCGTACGAGACAACCCCTACGAGCAGTACTTC.

The chain employs TRBV4-2 and TRBJ2-3, with a tentative D call TRBD2 (5 bases). Germline CDR1 is LGHNA and CDR2 is YNFKEQ. The CDR3 is 18 residues long. Trimming pared 3 bases from V and 0 bases from J, leaving 19 bases between. The chain's CDR3 is CASSQFSSSGTSTDTQYF. The CDR3, as DNA: TGTGCCAGCAGCCAGTTCTCGTCGAGCGGCACAAGCACAGATACGCAGTATTTT.